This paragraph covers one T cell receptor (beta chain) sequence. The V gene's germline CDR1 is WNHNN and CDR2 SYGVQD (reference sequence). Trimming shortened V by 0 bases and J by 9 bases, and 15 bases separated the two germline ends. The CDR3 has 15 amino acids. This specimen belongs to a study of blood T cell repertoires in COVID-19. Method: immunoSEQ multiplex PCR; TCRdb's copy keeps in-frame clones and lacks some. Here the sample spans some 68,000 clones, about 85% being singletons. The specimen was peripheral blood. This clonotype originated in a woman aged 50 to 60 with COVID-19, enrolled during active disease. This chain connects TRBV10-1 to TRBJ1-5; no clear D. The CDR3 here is CASSESVDPRAPQHF. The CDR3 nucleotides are TGCGCCAGCAGTGAGTCGGTGGATCCGCGGGCGCCCCAGCATTTT.